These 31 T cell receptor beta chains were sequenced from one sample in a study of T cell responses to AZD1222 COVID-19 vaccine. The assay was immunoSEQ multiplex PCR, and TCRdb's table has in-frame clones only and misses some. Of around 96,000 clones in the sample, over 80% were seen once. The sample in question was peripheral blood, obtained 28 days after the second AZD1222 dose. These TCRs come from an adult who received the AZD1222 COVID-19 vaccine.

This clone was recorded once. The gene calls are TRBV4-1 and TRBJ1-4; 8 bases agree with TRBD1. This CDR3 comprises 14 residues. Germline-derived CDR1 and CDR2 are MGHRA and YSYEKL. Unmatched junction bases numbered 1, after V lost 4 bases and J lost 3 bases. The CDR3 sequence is CASSRTGSNEKLFF. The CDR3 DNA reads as TGCGCCAGCAGCCGGACAGGGTCTAATGAAAAACTGTTTTTT.

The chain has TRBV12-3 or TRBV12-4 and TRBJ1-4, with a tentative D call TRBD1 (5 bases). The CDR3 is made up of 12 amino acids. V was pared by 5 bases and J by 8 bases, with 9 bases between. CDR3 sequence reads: CASSQGGEKLFF. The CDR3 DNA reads TGTGCCAGCAGTCAGGGAGGGGAAAAACTGTTTTTT.

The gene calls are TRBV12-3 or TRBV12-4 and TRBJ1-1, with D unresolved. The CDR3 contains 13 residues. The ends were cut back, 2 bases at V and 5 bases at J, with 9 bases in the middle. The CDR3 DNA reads TGTGCCAGCAGTTTACTTTTCGGGACTGAAGCTTTCTTT. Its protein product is CASSLLFGTEAFF.

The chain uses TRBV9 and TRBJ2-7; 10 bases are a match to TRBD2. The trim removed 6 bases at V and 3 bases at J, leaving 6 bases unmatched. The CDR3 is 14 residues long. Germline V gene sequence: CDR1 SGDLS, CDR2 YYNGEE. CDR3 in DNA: TGTGCCAGCAATAGCGGGGGGACGCTCTACGAGCAGTACTTC. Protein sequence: CASNSGGTLYEQYF. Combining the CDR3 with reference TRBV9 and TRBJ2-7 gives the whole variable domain DSGVTQTPKHLITATGQRVTLRCSPRSGDLSVYWYQQSLDQGLQFLIQYYNGEERAKGNILERFSAQQFPDLHSELNLSSLELGDSALYFCASNSGGTLYEQYFGPGTRLTVT.

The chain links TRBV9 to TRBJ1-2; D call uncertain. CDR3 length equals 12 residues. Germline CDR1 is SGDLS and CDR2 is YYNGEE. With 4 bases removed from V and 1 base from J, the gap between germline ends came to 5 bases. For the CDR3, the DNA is TGTGCCAGCAGCAGGGTTAACTATGGCTACACCTTC. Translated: CASSRVNYGYTF.

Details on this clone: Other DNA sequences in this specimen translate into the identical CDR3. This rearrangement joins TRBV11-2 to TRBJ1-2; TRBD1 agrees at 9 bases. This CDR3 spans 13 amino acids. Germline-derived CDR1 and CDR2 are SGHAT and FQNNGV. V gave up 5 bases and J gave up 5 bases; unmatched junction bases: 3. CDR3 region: CASSLDRGYGYTF. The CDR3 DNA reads TGTGCCAGCAGCCTCGACAGGGGGTATGGCTACACCTTC.

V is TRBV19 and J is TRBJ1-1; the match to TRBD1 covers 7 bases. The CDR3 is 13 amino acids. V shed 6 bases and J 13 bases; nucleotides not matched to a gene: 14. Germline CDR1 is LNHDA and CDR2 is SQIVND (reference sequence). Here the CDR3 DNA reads TGTGCCAGTAGCACAACGACCGGGACAGTCGATTTCTTT. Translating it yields CASSTTTGTVDFF.

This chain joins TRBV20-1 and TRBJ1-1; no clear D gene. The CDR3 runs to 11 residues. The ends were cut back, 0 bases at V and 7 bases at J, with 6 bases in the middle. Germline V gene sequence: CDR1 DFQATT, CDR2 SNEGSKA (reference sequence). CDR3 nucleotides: TGCAGTGCTAGAGATGATAGTGAAGCTTTCTTT. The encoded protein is CSARDDSEAFF.

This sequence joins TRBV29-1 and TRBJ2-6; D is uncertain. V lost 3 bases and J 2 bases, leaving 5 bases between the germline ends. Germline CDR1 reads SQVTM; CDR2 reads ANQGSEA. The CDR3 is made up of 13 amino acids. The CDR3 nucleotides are TGCAGCGTTGAGGGCGCTGGGGCCAACGTCCTGACTTTC. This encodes CSVEGAGANVLTF.

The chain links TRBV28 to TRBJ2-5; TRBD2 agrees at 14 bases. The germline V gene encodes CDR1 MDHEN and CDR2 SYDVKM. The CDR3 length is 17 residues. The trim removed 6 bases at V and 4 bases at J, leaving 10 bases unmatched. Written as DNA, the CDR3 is TGTGCCAGCAGACGTGCCGGGACTAGCGGGAGAGGAGAGACCCAGTACTTC. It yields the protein CASRRAGTSGRGETQYF.

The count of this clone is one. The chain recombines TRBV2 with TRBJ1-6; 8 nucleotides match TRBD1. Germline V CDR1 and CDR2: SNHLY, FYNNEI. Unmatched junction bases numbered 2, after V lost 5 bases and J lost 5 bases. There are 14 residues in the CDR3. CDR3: CASSRQGHNSPLHF. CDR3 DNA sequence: TGTGCCAGCAGTCGACAGGGGCATAATTCACCCCTCCACTTT.

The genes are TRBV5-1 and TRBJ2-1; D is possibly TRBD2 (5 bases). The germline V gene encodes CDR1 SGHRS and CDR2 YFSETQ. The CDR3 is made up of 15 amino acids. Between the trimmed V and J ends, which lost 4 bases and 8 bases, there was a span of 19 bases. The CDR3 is CASSKGLRGVHEQFF. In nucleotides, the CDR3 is TGCGCCAGCAGCAAAGGACTTCGTGGGGTCCATGAGCAGTTCTTC.

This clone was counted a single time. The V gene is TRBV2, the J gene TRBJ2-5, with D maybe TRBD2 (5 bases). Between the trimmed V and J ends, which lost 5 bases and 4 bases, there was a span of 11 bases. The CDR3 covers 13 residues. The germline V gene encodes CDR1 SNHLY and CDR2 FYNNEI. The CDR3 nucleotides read TGTGCCAGCAGTCCGGCGGAGGTAGAGACCCAGTACTTC. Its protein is CASSPAEVETQYF.

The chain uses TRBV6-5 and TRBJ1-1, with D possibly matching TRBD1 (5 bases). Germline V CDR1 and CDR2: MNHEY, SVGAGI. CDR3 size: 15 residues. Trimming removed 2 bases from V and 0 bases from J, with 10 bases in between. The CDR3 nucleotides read TGTGCCAGCAGTTACGCGGGGGGTATGAACACTGAAGCTTTCTTT. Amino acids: CASSYAGGMNTEAFF.

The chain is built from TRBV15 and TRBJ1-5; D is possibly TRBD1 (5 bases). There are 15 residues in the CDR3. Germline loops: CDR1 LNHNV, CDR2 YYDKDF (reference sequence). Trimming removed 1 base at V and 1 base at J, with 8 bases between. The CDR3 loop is CATSRGRVSNQPQHF. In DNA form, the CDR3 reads TGTGCCACCAGCAGAGGCAGGGTAAGCAATCAGCCCCAGCATTTT.

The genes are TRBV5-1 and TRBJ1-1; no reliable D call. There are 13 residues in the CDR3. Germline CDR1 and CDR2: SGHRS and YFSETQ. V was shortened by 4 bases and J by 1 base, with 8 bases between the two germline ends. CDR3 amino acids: CASSGRENTEAFF. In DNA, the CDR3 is TGCGCCAGCAGCGGACGGGAGAACACTGAAGCTTTCTTT.

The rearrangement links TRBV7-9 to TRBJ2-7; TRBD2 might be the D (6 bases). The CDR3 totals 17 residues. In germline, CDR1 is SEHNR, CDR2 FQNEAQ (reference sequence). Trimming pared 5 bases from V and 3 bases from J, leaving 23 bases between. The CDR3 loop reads CASSHMKRGLPLYEQYF. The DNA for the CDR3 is TGTGCCAGCAGCCACATGAAACGGGGACTCCCTCTCTACGAGCAGTACTTC.

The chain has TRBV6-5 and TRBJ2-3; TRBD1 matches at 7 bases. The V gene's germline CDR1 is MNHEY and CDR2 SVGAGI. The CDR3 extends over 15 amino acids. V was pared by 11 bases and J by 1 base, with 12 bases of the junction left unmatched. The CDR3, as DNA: TGTGCCTGCAAGGGGGCGTTGATGGGCACAGATACGCAGTATTTT. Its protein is CACKGALMGTDTQYF.

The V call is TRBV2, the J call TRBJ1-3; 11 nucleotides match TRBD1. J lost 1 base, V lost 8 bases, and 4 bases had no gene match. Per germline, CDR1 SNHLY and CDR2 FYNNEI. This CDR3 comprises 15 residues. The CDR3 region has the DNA TGTGCCAGCGGCGGACAGGGGGCATCTGGAAACACCATATATTTT. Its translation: CASGGQGASGNTIYF.

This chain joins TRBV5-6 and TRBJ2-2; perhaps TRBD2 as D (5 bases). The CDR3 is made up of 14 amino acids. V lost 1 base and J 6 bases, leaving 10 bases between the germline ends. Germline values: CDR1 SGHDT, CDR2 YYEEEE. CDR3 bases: TGTGCCAGCAGCTTGCTCGACTACTCCGGGGAGCTGTTTTTT. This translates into CASSLLDYSGELFF. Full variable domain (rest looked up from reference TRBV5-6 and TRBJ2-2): DAGVTQSPTHLIKTRGQQVTLRCSPKSGHDTVSWYQQALGQGPQFIFQYYEEEERQRGNFPDRFSGHQFPNYSSELNVNALLLGDSALYLCASSLLDYSGELFFGEGSRLTVL.

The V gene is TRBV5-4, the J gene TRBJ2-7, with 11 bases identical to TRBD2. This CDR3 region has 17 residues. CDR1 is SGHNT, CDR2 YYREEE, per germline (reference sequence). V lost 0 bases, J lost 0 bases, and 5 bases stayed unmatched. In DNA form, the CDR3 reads TGTGCCAGCAGCTTGGTGAAACTAGCGGGAGACTCCTACGAGCAGTACTTC. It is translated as CASSLVKLAGDSYEQYF.

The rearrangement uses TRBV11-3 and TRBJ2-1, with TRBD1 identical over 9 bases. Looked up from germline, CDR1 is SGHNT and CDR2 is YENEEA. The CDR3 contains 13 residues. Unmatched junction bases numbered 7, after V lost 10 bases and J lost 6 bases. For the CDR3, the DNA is TGTGCCACTGCACAGGGGGCAGGCAATGAGCAGTTCTTC. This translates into CATAQGAGNEQFF.

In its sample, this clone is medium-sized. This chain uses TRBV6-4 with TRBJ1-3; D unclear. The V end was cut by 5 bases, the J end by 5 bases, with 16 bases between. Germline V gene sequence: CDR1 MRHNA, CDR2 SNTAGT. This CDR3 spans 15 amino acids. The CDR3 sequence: CASSIRTSRRNTIYF. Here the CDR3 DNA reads TGTGCCAGCAGTATTCGGACCTCTCGGCGAAACACCATATATTTT.

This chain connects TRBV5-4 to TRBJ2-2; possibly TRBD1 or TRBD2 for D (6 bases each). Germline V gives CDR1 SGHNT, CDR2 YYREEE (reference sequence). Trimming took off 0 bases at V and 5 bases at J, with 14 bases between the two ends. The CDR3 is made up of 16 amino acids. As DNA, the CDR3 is TGTGCCAGCAGCTTGGGGGGGGCCCTGAGGACCGGGGAGCTGTTTTTT. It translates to CASSLGGALRTGELFF.

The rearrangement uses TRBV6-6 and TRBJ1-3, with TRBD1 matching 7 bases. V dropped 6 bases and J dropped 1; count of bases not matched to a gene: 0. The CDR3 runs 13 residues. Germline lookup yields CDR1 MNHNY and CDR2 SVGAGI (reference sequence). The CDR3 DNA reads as TGTGCCAGCAGGACAGGGTCTGGAAACACCATATATTTT. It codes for CASRTGSGNTIYF.

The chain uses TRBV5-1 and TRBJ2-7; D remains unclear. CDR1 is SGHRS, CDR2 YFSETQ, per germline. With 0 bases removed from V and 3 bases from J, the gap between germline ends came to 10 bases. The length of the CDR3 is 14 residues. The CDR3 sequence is CASSLEGRSYEQYF. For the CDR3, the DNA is TGCGCCAGCAGCTTGGAAGGCCGCAGCTACGAGCAGTACTTC.

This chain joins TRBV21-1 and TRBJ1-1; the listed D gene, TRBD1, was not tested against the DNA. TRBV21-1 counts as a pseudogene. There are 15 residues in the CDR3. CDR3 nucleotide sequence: TGTGCCAGCAGCAGTAGGGGGCCTAAGAACACTGAAGCTTTCTTT. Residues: CASSSRGPKNTEAFF.

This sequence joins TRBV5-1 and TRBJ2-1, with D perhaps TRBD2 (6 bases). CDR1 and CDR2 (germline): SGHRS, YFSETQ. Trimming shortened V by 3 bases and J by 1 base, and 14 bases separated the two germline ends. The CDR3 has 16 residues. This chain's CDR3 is CASSSRDSESYNEQFF. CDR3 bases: TGCGCCAGCAGCTCCCGGGACTCCGAATCCTACAATGAGCAGTTCTTC.

CDR3 nucleotides: TGTGCCAGCAGTTCAGAGACCTGGGACAGGGGGAAAGCTTTCTTT. Its protein is CASSSETWDRGKAFF. The chain employs TRBV27 and TRBJ1-1; 11 bases agree with TRBD1. The ends lost 4 bases at V and 9 bases at J; junction bases unmatched: 10. The CDR3 loop spans 15 amino acids. From germline, CDR1 is MNHEY and CDR2 SMNVEV (reference sequence).

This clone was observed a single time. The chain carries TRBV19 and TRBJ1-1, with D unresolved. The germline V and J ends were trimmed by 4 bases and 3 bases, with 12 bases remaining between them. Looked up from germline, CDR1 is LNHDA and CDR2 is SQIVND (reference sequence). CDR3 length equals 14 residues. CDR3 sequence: CASSSYMVYTEAFF. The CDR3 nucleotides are TGTGCCAGTAGTAGTTACATGGTTTACACTGAAGCTTTCTTT.

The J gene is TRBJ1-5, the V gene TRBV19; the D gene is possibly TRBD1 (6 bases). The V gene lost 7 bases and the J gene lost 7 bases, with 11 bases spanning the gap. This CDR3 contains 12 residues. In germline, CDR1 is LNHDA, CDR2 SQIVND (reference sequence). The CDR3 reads CASTSGGQPQHF. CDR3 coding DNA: TGTGCCAGTACCTCGGGGGGCCAGCCCCAGCATTTT. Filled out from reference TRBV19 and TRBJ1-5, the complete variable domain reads DGGITQSPKYLFRKEGQNVTLSCEQNLNHDAMYWYRQDPGQGLRLIYYSQIVNDFQKGDIAEGYSVSREKKESFPLTVTSAQKNPTAFYLCASTSGGQPQHFGDGTRLSIL.